This is a list of T cell receptor beta chains from one sample in a study of T cell clones after liver transplantation. Some clones are missing from TCRdb's copy, which holds only in-frame ones; the method was immunoSEQ multiplex PCR. Of about 51,000 clones listed, approximately 87% were seen once; the top ten hold 13% to 15%. Specimen: CD8+ T cells from blood, collected 12 months after liver transplant. These receptor sequences come from a human patient who received a liver transplant. Some T cells may possibly be graft donor cells. Both conserved end residues are part of each CDR3. A D gene is named only where the DNA matches it firmly. Only part of the rows carry a size: once, few, many, or a class if the clone is expanded.

d_gene	j_gene	v_gene	abundance	CDR3aa	CDR3nt
NA	TRBJ2-1	TRBV2	NA	CAGVHRVGDNEQFF	TGTGCCGGCGTACACAGGGTTGGGGACAATGAGCAGTTCTTC
TRBD1	TRBJ1-1	TRBV15	NA	CATRQGMNTEAFF	TGTGCCACCCGACAGGGTATGAACACTGAAGCTTTCTTT
NA	TRBJ2-6	TRBV2	medium-sized	CASSEASNRASGANVLTF	TGTGCCAGCAGTGAAGCTTCGAACAGGGCCTCTGGGGCCAACGTCCTGACTTTC
NA	TRBJ2-7	TRBV27	NA	CASSLMAIGYEQYF	TGTGCCAGCAGTTTAATGGCGATCGGCTACGAGCAGTACTTC
NA	TRBJ1-5	TRBV27	once	CASSSYMGNQPQHF	TGTGCCAGCAGCTCCTACATGGGCAATCAGCCCCAGCATTTT
NA	TRBJ2-2	TRBV10-3	NA	CAISPDYDGAFTGELFF	TGTGCCATCAGTCCCGACTATGACGGGGCTTTCACCGGGGAGCTGTTTTTT
NA	TRBJ2-1	TRBV5-6	NA	CASSPGTPTYNEQFF	TGTGCCAGCAGCCCCGGGACACCTACCTACAATGAGCAGTTCTTC
NA	TRBJ2-1	TRBV9	NA	CASSPGLRGYHEQFF	TGTGCCAGCAGCCCGGGACTCCGGGGGTACCATGAGCAGTTCTTC
NA	TRBJ2-3	TRBV7-7	NA	CASSLGGHQTQYF	TGTGCTAGCAGCTTAGGTGGGCACCAGACGCAGTATTTT
TRBD1	TRBJ1-1	TRBV19	NA	CATGQQVNTEAFF	TGTGCCACGGGACAGCAAGTGAACACTGAAGCTTTCTTT
NA	TRBJ2-5	TRBV9	NA	CASSGDGVPGETQYF	TGTGCCAGCAGCGGGGATGGCGTTCCGGGAGAGACCCAGTACTTC
NA	TRBJ1-5	TRBV7-9	NA	CASSSGRSNQPQHF	TGTGCCAGCAGCTCGGGACGGAGCAATCAGCCCCAGCATTTT
TRBD1	TRBJ2-7	TRBV6-6	NA	CASSLAGTVYEQYF	TGTGCCAGCAGTCTAGCCGGGACAGTCTACGAGCAGTACTTC
NA	TRBJ2-7	TRBV27	NA	CASSYGGRDEQYF	TGTGCCAGCAGTTATGGTGGGCGGGACGAGCAGTACTTC
NA	TRBJ2-3	TRBV27	NA	CASSLIFTGPADTQYF	TGTGCCAGCAGTTTAATCTTTACAGGGCCTGCAGATACGCAGTATTTT
NA	TRBJ1-2	TRBV27	NA	CASSFAGANYGYTF	TGTGCCAGCAGTTTTGCGGGGGCTAACTATGGCTACACCTTC
NA	TRBJ1-1	TRBV9	NA	CASSVEGGAYGNTEAFF	TGTGCCAGCAGCGTAGAAGGGGGGGCGTATGGAAACACTGAAGCTTTCTTT
NA	TRBJ2-7	TRBV7-9	NA	CASSLRDNSYEQYF	TGTGCCAGCAGCTTAAGAGACAACTCCTACGAGCAGTACTTC
NA	TRBJ1-1	TRBV6-5	NA	CASSPTGGLNTEAFF	TGTGCCAGCAGTCCCACGGGGGGGCTGAACACTGAAGCTTTCTTT
NA	TRBJ2-3	TRBV21-1	NA	CASPGSTDTQYF	TGTGCCAGCCCGGGCTCCACAGATACGCAGTATTTT
NA	TRBJ2-7	TRBV29-1	NA	CSVAVPGGDEQYF	TGCAGCGTTGCAGTTCCTGGAGGGGACGAGCAGTACTTC
NA	TRBJ1-1	TRBV15	once	CATSPPLGLMNTEAFF	TGTGCCACCAGCCCCCCCCTGGGCCTAATGAACACTGAAGCTTTCTTT
NA	TRBJ2-3	TRBV19	NA	CASSMGAGGRQEYF	TGTGCCAGTAGTATGGGGGCAGGAGGGCGTCAAGAGTATTTT
NA	TRBJ2-1	TRBV4-1	NA	CASSQGGGQRAYNEQFF	TGCGCCAGCAGCCAAGGAGGGGGCCAGCGGGCATACAATGAGCAGTTCTTC
NA	TRBJ1-1	TRBV6-1	once	CASTPPDTEAFF	TGTGCCAGCACTCCCCCGGACACTGAAGCTTTCTTT
NA	TRBJ2-7	TRBV11-1	once	CASSLTGVSNEQYF	TGTGCCAGCAGCTTAACGGGAGTCAGTAACGAGCAGTACTTC
NA	TRBJ1-1	TRBV6-1	NA	CASSESGGIDAFF	TGTGCCAGCAGTGAATCCGGGGGGATAGATGCTTTCTTT
NA	TRBJ1-1	TRBV28	NA	CASRPRGYTEAFF	TGTGCCAGCAGACCCCGAGGTTACACTGAAGCTTTCTTT
TRBD1	TRBJ2-7	TRBV27	NA	CASSSPRQGRYEQYF	TGTGCCAGCAGCTCCCCCCGACAGGGGAGATACGAGCAGTACTTC
TRBD2	TRBJ2-7	TRBV29-1	few	CSVEDGTSGSSYEQYF	TGCAGCGTTGAGGACGGGACTAGCGGTAGCTCCTACGAGCAGTACTTC
NA	TRBJ2-2	TRBV7-6	once	CASSSLQGSSTGELFF	TGTGCCAGCAGCTCGTTACAGGGTAGCTCCACCGGGGAGCTGTTTTTT
TRBD1	TRBJ1-5	TRBV6-5	NA	CASSYPDRAGQPQHF	TGTGCCAGCAGTTACCCGGACAGGGCTGGACAGCCCCAGCATTTT